The entry below describes one T cell receptor beta chain. These data originate in a study of blood T cell repertoires in COVID-19. Study-wide context: Sample material is recorded as cDNA or gDNA derived from T cells, B-cell-depleted T cells, or PBMCs.

This CDR3 is 16 amino acids long. Per germline, CDR1 MDHEN and CDR2 SYDVKM. V gave up 2 bases and J gave up 5 bases, with 18 bases separating them. Sequencing used immunoSEQ multiplex PCR; TCRdb keeps in-frame clones, though not all of them. The sample yields some 250,000 clones, about 85% seen once. This clonotype was sampled from a man between 60 and 70 years old with acute or convalescent COVID-19. Material for sequencing was peripheral blood. This sequence joins TRBV28 and TRBJ1-1; possibly TRBD1 for D (6 bases). The CDR3 DNA reads TGTGCCAGCAGTTTAAATGGGTGGGGGGGCGTTACTGAAGCTTTCTTT. This sequence encodes CASSLNGWGGVTEAFF.